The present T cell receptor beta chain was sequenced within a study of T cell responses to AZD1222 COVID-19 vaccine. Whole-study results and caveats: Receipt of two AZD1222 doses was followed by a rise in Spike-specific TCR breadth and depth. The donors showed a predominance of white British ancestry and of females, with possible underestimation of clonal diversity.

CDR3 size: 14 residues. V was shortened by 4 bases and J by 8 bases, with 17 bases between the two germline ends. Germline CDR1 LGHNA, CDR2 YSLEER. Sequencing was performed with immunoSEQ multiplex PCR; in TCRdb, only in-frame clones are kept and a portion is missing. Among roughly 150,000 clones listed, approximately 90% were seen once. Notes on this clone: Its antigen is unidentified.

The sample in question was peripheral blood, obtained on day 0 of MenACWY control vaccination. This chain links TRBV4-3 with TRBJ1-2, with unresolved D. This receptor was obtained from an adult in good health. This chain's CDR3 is CASSPERFVGGYTF. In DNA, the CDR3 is TGCGCCAGCAGCCCGGAGAGGTTTGTAGGCGGCTACACCTTC.